This T cell receptor beta chain emerged from a study of T cells in Graves' hyperthyroidism and ophthalmopathy. The CDR3 extends over 14 amino acids. V dropped 5 bases and J dropped 7 bases, with 18 bases sitting between them. The germline V gene has CDR1 SGHTA and CDR2 FQGNSA. Study results and limitations: Through a model of 13 V-J features, ophthalmopathy was separated from stable hyperthyroidism. Blood also showed most of the thyroid clonotypes that were expanded above 0.001.

Authors of the study amplified TCR beta CDR3 regions from RNA transcripts. Researchers ran a first-round RT-PCR on the TCR CDR3 using the HTBI primer set. TCRdb ran MiXCR on the multiplex PCR reads and lists one entry per CDR3 protein. The data show about 200,000 distinct CDR3 sequences, around 20% seen once. With a duration under 2 months, the hyperthyroidism was newly diagnosed in patients aged 18 to 65. Note on this clonotype: The antigen is not known.

This chain uses TRBV7-2 with TRBJ2-7; D gene unclear. The clonotype was recovered from a middle-aged man with Graves' hyperthyroidism. Material: blood. The CDR3 DNA follows: TGTGCCAGCAGCGAAGGGTCGTTGCGGTCGGAGCAGTACTTC. This codes for CASSEGSLRSEQYF.